These 30 T cell receptor beta chains share one sample of origin, sequenced in a study of T cells after yellow fever vaccination. TCRdb ran MiXCR on the 5' RACE reads and lists one entry per CDR3 protein. The sample contains some 300,000 distinct CDR3 sequences, around 3.6% of which appear only once. The starting material was PBMCs, obtained on the day of the yellow fever booster vaccination. The receptors originated from a man between 18 and 35 years old who received the YFV17D yellow fever vaccine.

This clonotype was found many times. The rearrangement links TRBV11-2 to TRBJ1-2; TRBD1 aligns across 7 bases. CDR3 length equals 17 residues. Trimming cost V 1 base and J 5 bases; bases outside gene matches: 13. The germline CDR1 and CDR2 sequences are SGHAT and FQNNGV. The CDR3, as DNA: TGTGCCAGCAGCTTAGGAGGGGGCCTATCGATGGTTTATGGCTACACCTTC. It encodes CASSLGGGLSMVYGYTF.

This clonotype was picked up a small number of times. J is TRBJ2-5 and V is TRBV6-6, with TRBD2 identical over 13 bases. V shed 7 bases, J shed 4 bases, and the junction held 12 bases outside the gene matches. Germline CDR1 is MNHNY and CDR2 is SVGAGI (reference sequence). CDR3 length: 17 amino acids. CDR3 sequence: CASTPAPRLAGGETQYF. CDR3 nucleotide sequence: TGTGCCAGCACCCCTGCCCCCCGACTAGCGGGGGGAGAGACCCAGTACTTC.

This clonotype was seen a handful of times. The rearrangement uses TRBV20-1 and TRBJ1-3, with TRBD1 as a possible D gene (6 bases). The CDR3 runs 16 residues. V was cut by 6 bases and J by 0 bases, with 18 bases left in between. CDR1 is DFQATT and CDR2 is SNEGSKA in the germline V gene (reference sequence). The CDR3 nucleotides read TGCAGTGCAGGGGGGCCACCAAAGAGCTCTGGAAACACCATATATTTT. Translation gives CSAGGPPKSSGNTIYF.

This rearrangement joins TRBV9 to TRBJ2-5, with 8 bases lining up with TRBD1. V lost 3 bases and J lost 4; bases outside the gene matches: 5. The CDR3 loop spans 14 amino acids. Germline V gene data show CDR1 as SGDLS and CDR2 as YYNGEE. The CDR3 nucleotides read TGTGCCAGCAGCGCCTCAGGGGGCAGAGAGACCCAGTACTTC. This sequence encodes CASSASGGRETQYF.

This clonotype was detected ten times or more. V usage is TRBV27 and J usage is TRBJ2-7; 12 nucleotides agree with TRBD1. This CDR3 has 16 amino acids. Germline V gene lookup returns CDR1 MNHEY and CDR2 SMNVEV (reference sequence). The V segment lost 5 bases and the J segment 4 bases; nucleotides outside the gene matches: 9. CDR3 DNA sequence: TGTGCCAGCAGTCCGCGTCGGGACAGGGGGCGATACGAGCAGTACGTC. Translating gives CASSPRRDRGRYEQYV.

A few counts support this clonotype. This chain uses TRBV6-1 with TRBJ2-2, with a possible D match to TRBD1 (6 bases). The V gene lost 4 bases and the J gene lost 4 bases, with 16 bases spanning the gap. In germline, CDR1 is MNHNS, CDR2 SASEGT. CDR3 length: 16 residues. CDR3 DNA sequence: TGTGCCAGCAGTGGCCACGGGACACCTCGCACCGGGGAGCTGTTTTTT. Its protein product is CASSGHGTPRTGELFF.

J is TRBJ1-5 and V is TRBV7-2, with D possibly matching TRBD1 (5 bases). The V gene's germline CDR1 is SGHTA and CDR2 FQGNSA. The CDR3 extends over 15 amino acids. The ends were cut back, 2 bases at V and 7 bases at J, with 15 bases in the middle. CDR3 sequence reads: CASSLSGPQGQPQHF. The DNA of the CDR3 is TGTGCCAGCAGCTTATCAGGGCCTCAAGGACAGCCCCAGCATTTT. Variable domain in full (rest from reference TRBV7-2 and TRBJ1-5): GAGVSQSPSNKVTEKGKDVELRCDPISGHTALYWYRQSLGQGLEFLIYFQGNSAPDKSGLPSDRFSAERTGGSVSTLTIQRTQQEDSAVYLCASSLSGPQGQPQHFGDGTRLSIL.

This clonotype turned up a few times. V is TRBV4-2 and J is TRBJ2-7; 10 bases align to TRBD1. The V gene end was trimmed by 3 bases and the J gene end by 2 bases; junction bases not matched to a gene: 7. Germline-derived CDR1 and CDR2 are LGHNA and YNFKEQ. The CDR3 extends over 16 amino acids. In DNA, the CDR3 is TGTGCCAGCAGCCATACACCGGGACAGGGGACCTACGAGCAGTACTTC. It codes for CASSHTPGQGTYEQYF.

This clonotype was counted ten times or more. The rearrangement links TRBV28 to TRBJ1-2, with 10 bases lining up with TRBD1. J gave up 4 bases and V 7 bases, and 12 bases lay outside the gene matches. Germline loops: CDR1 MDHEN, CDR2 SYDVKM. The CDR3 totals 16 residues. The CDR3 coding sequence is TGTGCCAGCACCCTGGGCGGGACAGGGGCCAGCTATGGCTACACCTTC. This translates into CASTLGGTGASYGYTF.

This clonotype was detected a few times. The chain is built from TRBV29-1 and TRBJ2-5, with no clear D. V lost 5 bases, J lost 5 bases, and 9 bases lay in between. Per germline, CDR1 SQVTM and CDR2 ANQGSEA. The CDR3 covers 11 residues. CDR3 DNA sequence: TGCAGCGTTCGGCCTTTGGAGACCCAGTACTTC. Translated: CSVRPLETQYF.

This clonotype was observed at least ten times. The chain employs TRBV6-2 or TRBV6-3 and TRBJ2-7; D gene uncertain. The length of the CDR3 is 14 residues. V was cut by 2 bases and J by 1 base, with 9 bases left in between. The germline gives CDR1 MNHEY, CDR2 SVGEGT. The CDR3 region is CASSYKTLSYEQYV. CDR3 nucleotide sequence: TGTGCCAGCAGTTACAAGACACTGTCCTACGAGCAGTACGTC.

This clonotype occurred many times. The chain combines TRBV5-1 with TRBJ2-6; D is possibly TRBD2 (6 bases). The CDR3 is made up of 16 amino acids. Germline V gives CDR1 SGHRS, CDR2 YFSETQ. V lost 0 bases and J lost 2, with 9 bases in between. The CDR3 region has the DNA TGCGCCAGCAGCTTGGTGGGGGGAACTGGGGCCAACGTCCTGACTTTC. It yields the protein CASSLVGGTGANVLTF.

This clonotype was detected many times. The V and J genes are TRBV2 and TRBJ2-1, with a weak D call TRBD2 (6 bases). The CDR3 has 18 residues. Germline loops: CDR1 SNHLY, CDR2 FYNNEI. With 2 bases removed from V and 6 bases from J, the gap between germline ends came to 23 bases. CDR3 sequence: CASSESGLGTPVVNEQFF. As DNA, the CDR3 is TGTGCCAGCAGTGAAAGTGGTTTGGGGACTCCAGTGGTCAATGAGCAGTTCTTC. The variable domain in full, with the rest retrieved from reference TRBV2 and TRBJ2-1, is EPEVTQTPSHQVTQMGQEVILRCVPISNHLYFYWYRQILGQKVEFLVSFYNNEISEKSEIFDDQFSVERPDGSNFTLKIRSTKLEDSAMYFCASSESGLGTPVVNEQFFGPGTRLTVL.

The chain has TRBV6-1 and TRBJ1-5; a weak D match, TRBD1 (6 bases). Trimming shortened V by 3 bases and J by 9 bases, and 12 bases separated the two germline ends. The germline V gene has CDR1 MNHNS and CDR2 SASEGT. This CDR3 has 13 amino acids. As DNA, the CDR3 is TGTGCCAGCAGTGACCAGGGGCCCGGGCCCCAGCATTTT. Its translation is CASSDQGPGPQHF.

The chain recombines TRBV7-2 with TRBJ1-6, with TRBD1 as a possible D gene (6 bases). With 0 bases removed from V and 5 bases from J, the gap between germline ends came to 8 bases. Germline assignment: CDR1 SGHTA and CDR2 FQGNSA. CDR3 length: 15 amino acids. CDR3 sequence: CASSLADRHNSPLHF. The CDR3 nucleotides read TGTGCCAGCAGCTTAGCGGACAGACATAATTCACCCCTCCACTTT.

The chain has TRBV7-9 and TRBJ1-5; tentative D call: TRBD1 (5 bases). Germline V gives CDR1 SEHNR, CDR2 FQNEAQ (reference sequence). The length of the CDR3 is 15 residues. Trimming took 3 bases from V and 3 from J, leaving 12 bases between them. The CDR3 DNA follows: TGTGCCAGCAGCTTTGCAGGGAGCGTCAATCAGCCCCAGCATTTT. It specifies CASSFAGSVNQPQHF.

The V call is TRBV7-2, the J call TRBJ2-1, with TRBD2 identical over 7 bases. Germline values: CDR1 SGHTA, CDR2 FQGNSA. The CDR3 consists of 15 residues. V dropped 1 base and J dropped 12; count of bases not matched to a gene: 12. This CDR3 is CASSLDALPSGGQFF. The CDR3, as DNA: TGTGCCAGCAGCTTAGATGCCCTTCCCTCGGGGGGGCAGTTCTTC.

This clonotype has a count of ten or more. The genes are TRBV6-1 and TRBJ2-6, with D hard to call. V lost 2 bases and J lost 4, with 6 bases in between. In germline, CDR1 is MNHNS, CDR2 SASEGT. The CDR3 is 14 amino acids. Here the CDR3 reads CASSELRGANVLTF. In DNA form, the CDR3 reads TGTGCCAGCAGTGAATTACGGGGGGCCAACGTCCTGACTTTC.

J is TRBJ2-7 and V is TRBV12-3 or TRBV12-4, with 8 bases fitting TRBD1. There are 13 residues in the CDR3. V lost 3 bases to trimming and J lost 6 bases; unmatched junction nucleotides: 4. For the CDR3, the DNA is TGTGCCAGCAGTTTCTCAGGGGGCGGCGAGCAGTACTTC. Its translation is CASSFSGGGEQYF.

This clonotype occurred a few times. J is TRBJ2-2 and V is TRBV10-3, with D perhaps matching TRBD2 (6 bases). With 4 bases removed from V and 5 bases from J, the gap between germline ends came to 20 bases. CDR3 length equals 17 residues. CDR1 and CDR2 (germline): ENHRY, SYGVKD. Written as DNA, the CDR3 is TGTGCCATCAGTGGAGCTTTTCGGGGGAGTTATACCGGGGAGCTGTTTTTT. Amino acid sequence: CAISGAFRGSYTGELFF.

At least ten counts were recorded for this clonotype. This sequence joins TRBV10-2 and TRBJ2-2; D is unresolved. The CDR3 covers 14 residues. The V gene lost 10 bases and the J gene lost 3 bases, with 15 bases spanning the gap. Germline V gives CDR1 WSHSY, CDR2 SAAADI. The CDR3 coding sequence is TGCGCCACCTTCCGGCGCTTTGACACCGGGGAGCTGTTTTTT. Protein sequence: CATFRRFDTGELFF.

There are many counts of this clonotype. J is TRBJ1-5 and V is TRBV2, with a tentative D call TRBD1 (5 bases). Trimming pared 5 bases from V and 0 bases from J, leaving 8 bases between. Germline lookup yields CDR1 SNHLY and CDR2 FYNNEI. The CDR3 is made up of 14 amino acids. The CDR3 nucleotides read TGTGCCAGCAGTTCTCAGGGTAGCAATCAGCCCCAGCATTTT. It yields the protein CASSSQGSNQPQHF.

This clonotype has ten or more counts. The rearrangement joins TRBV12-3 or TRBV12-4 to TRBJ1-2; D not resolved. The length of the CDR3 is 12 residues. The V end lost 3 bases, the J end lost 8 bases, and 10 bases lay between the germline ends. The CDR3 region has the DNA TGTGCCAGCAGTTTGTTACAAGCAGGCTACACCTTC. Translating gives CASSLLQAGYTF.

The chain employs TRBV12-3 or TRBV12-4 and TRBJ2-1; 12 bases fit TRBD2. CDR3 size: 15 residues. The junction had 4 bases not matched to a gene; V was cut back by 5 bases and J by 5 bases. CDR3 sequence (DNA): TGTGCCAGCAGTCCAAGGACTAGCGGGGACAATGAGCAGTTCTTC. It specifies CASSPRTSGDNEQFF.

The chain employs TRBV12-3 or TRBV12-4 and TRBJ2-5; unclear D gene. There are 14 residues in the CDR3. With 5 bases removed from V and 5 bases from J, the gap between germline ends came to 15 bases. In DNA form, the CDR3 reads TGTGCCAGCAGTCGGTCCTCGGCGCGTGAGACCCAGTACTTC. This codes for CASSRSSARETQYF.

This clonotype showed up just a few times. The chain couples TRBV13 to TRBJ2-3, with 7 bases matching TRBD2. Trimming cost V 5 bases and J 2 bases; bases outside gene matches: 7. CDR1 and CDR2 (germline): PRHDT, FYEKMQ (reference sequence). The CDR3 loop spans 15 amino acids. CDR3 amino acids: CASSPTAGNTDTQYF. The CDR3 DNA reads as TGTGCCAGCAGCCCCACAGCGGGGAACACAGATACGCAGTATTTT.

In DNA form, the CDR3 reads TGTGCCAGCATTTCACAGGGGTCCTACGAGCAGTACTTC. Its translation is CASISQGSYEQYF. This chain joins TRBV12-3 or TRBV12-4 and TRBJ2-7, with 7 bases matching TRBD1. V dropped 7 bases and J dropped 1; count of bases not matched to a gene: 4. CDR3 size: 13 residues.

This clonotype was seen a handful of times. This chain joins TRBV5-6 and TRBJ1-6; tentatively, D is TRBD1 (6 bases). CDR3 length: 16 residues. CDR1 is SGHDT and CDR2 is YYEEEE in the germline V gene. V lost 3 bases to trimming and J lost 0 bases, with 10 bases between them. For the CDR3, the DNA is TGTGCCAGCAGCTGGACAGACTACTCCTATAATTCACCCCTCCACTTT. It is translated as CASSWTDYSYNSPLHF.

The chain links TRBV3-1 to TRBJ2-1, with D possibly called TRBD1 or TRBD2 (6 bases each). Germline CDR1 is LGHDT and CDR2 is YNNKEL (reference sequence). The CDR3 is 16 residues long. V lost 4 bases, J lost 10 bases, and 23 bases lay in between. The CDR3 DNA sequence: TGTGCCAGCAGCCCCCGCGGGACATCGGGTCCCGGGGAGCAGTTCTTC. Its protein is CASSPRGTSGPGEQFF.

The genes are TRBV27 and TRBJ1-2; D possibly corresponds to TRBD1 (5 bases). Deletions cut 5 bases from V and 8 bases from J, with 18 bases between. Germline V gives CDR1 MNHEY, CDR2 SMNVEV (reference sequence). The CDR3 runs 14 residues. CDR3 DNA: TGTGCCAGCAGTCCGTCGGGGGAGCTAGGGGGCTACACCTTC. It specifies CASSPSGELGGYTF.